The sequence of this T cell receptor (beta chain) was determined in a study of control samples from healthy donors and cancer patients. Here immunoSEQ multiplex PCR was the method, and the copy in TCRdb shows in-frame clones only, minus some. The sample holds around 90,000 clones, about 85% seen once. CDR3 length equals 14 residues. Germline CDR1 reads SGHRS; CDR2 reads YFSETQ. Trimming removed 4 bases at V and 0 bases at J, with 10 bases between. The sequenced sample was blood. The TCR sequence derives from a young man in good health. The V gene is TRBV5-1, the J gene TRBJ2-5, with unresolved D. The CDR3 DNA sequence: TGCGCCAGCAGCGGGCCTACGTACCAAGAGACCCAGTACTTC. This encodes CASSGPTYQETQYF.